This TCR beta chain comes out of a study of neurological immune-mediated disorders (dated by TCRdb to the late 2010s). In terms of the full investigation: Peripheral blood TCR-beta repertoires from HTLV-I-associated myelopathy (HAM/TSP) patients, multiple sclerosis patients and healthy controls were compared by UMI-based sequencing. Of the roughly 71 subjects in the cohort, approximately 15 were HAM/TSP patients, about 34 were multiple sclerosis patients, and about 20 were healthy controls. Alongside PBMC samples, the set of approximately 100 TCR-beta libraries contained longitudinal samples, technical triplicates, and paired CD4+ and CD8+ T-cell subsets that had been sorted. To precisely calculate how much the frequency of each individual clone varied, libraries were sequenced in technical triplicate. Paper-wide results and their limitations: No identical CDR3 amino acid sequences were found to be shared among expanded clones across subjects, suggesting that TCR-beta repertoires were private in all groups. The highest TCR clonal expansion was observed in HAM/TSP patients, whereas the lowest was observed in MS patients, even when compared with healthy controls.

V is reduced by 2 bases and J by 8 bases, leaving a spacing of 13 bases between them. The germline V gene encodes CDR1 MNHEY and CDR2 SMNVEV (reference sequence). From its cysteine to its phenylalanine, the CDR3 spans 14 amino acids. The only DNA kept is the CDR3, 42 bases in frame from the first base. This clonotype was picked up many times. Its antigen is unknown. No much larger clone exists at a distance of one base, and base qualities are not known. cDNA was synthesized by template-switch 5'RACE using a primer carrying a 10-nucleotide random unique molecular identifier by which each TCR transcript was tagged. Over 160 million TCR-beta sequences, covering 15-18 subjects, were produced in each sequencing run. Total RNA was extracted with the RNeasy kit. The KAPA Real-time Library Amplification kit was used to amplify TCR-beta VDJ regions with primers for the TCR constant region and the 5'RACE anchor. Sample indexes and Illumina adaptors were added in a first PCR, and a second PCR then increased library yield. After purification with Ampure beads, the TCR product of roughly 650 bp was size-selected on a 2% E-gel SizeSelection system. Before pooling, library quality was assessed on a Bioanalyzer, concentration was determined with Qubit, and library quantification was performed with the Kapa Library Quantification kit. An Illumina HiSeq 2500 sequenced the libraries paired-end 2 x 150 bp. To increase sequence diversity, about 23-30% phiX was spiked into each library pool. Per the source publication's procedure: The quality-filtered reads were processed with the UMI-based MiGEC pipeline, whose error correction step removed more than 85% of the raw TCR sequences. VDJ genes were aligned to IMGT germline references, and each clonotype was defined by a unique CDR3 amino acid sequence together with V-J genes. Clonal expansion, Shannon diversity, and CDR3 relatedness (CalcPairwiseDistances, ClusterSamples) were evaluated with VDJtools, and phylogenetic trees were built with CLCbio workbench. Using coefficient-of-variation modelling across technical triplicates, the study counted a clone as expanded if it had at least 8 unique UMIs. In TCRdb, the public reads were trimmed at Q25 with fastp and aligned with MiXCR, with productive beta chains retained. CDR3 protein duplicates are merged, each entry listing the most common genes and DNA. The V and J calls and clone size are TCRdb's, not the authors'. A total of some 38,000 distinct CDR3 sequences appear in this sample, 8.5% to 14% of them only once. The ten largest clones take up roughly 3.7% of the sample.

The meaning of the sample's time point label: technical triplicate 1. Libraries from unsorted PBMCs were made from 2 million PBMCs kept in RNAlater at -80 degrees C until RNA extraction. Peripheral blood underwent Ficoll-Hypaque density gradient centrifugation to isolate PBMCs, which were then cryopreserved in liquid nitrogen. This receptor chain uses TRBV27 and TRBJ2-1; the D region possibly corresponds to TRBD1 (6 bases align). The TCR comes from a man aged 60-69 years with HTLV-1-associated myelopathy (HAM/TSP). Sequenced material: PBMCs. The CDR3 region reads CASSLGGRGYEQFF. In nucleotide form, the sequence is TGTGCCAGCAGTTTAGGGGGCCGGGGATATGAGCAGTTCTTC.